This entry lists 15 T cell receptor beta chains sequenced from one sample in a study of blood T cell repertoires in COVID-19. Assay: immunoSEQ multiplex PCR; the TCRdb copy retains only in-frame clones and omits some. The sample has under 200,000 clones, 80% to 85% seen once. The sequenced sample was peripheral blood. The source is a woman aged 80 or older with active or convalescent COVID-19.

The chain links TRBV10-3 to TRBJ2-5; no clear D. Trimming took 2 bases from V and 0 from J, leaving 4 bases between them. CDR3 length equals 13 residues. Germline V gives CDR1 ENHRY, CDR2 SYGVKD. The CDR3 sequence is CAISELYQETQYF. The CDR3 DNA is TGTGCCATCAGTGAGCTGTACCAAGAGACCCAGTACTTC.

The CDR3 sequence: CASSLAVWGTGDTGELFF. The DNA for the CDR3 is TGTGCCAGCAGCTTAGCGGTCTGGGGGACAGGTGACACCGGGGAGCTGTTTTTT. V and J are TRBV7-8 and TRBJ2-2; 8 bases are shared with TRBD1. The CDR3 sequence is 18 residues long. The germline CDR1 and CDR2 sequences are SGHVS and FQNEAQ. Losses at the gene ends were 0 bases for V and 3 bases for J; bases not matched to a gene: 9.

The V and J genes are TRBV14 and TRBJ1-4; D is ambiguous. Between the trimmed V and J ends, which lost 1 base and 7 bases, there was a span of 7 bases. CDR1 and CDR2 from the germline V gene are SGHDN and FVKESK. This CDR3 contains 13 residues. CDR3 amino acids: CASSQGAIEKLFF. The CDR3 DNA reads as TGTGCCAGCAGCCAAGGAGCAATTGAAAAACTGTTTTTT.

The rearrangement uses TRBV23-1 and TRBJ1-1; weak D call: TRBD1 (6 bases). TRBV23-1 counts as an open reading frame of uncertain function. This CDR3 has 15 amino acids. V dropped 10 bases and J dropped 1 base, with 19 bases sitting between them. The CDR3, as DNA: TGCGCCAACAACGGTCGGGCACAGGGGAACACTGAAGCTTTCTTT. Translation: CANNGRAQGNTEAFF.

The V call is TRBV5-4, the J call TRBJ1-1, with 9 bases that match TRBD1. Germline CDR1 is SGHNT and CDR2 is YYREEE (reference sequence). V trimming: 7 bases; J trimming: 1 base; junction bases outside the gene matches: 5. CDR3 length equals 14 residues. The CDR3 DNA reads TGTGCCAGCCAATGGACAGGGGCGAACACTGAAGCTTTCTTT. This sequence encodes CASQWTGANTEAFF.

The chain carries TRBV10-3 and TRBJ2-6; TRBD1 aligns across 11 bases. Germline values: CDR1 ENHRY, CDR2 SYGVKD. J was trimmed by 4 bases and V by 11 bases; bases with no gene match: 16. The length of the CDR3 is 18 residues. The CDR3 reads CASHPQGQGARGANVLTF. Here the CDR3 DNA reads TGTGCCTCACACCCCCAAGGACAGGGGGCGCGAGGGGCCAACGTCCTGACTTTC.

The rearrangement uses TRBV5-1 and TRBJ1-4, with 7 bases fitting TRBD1. The germline V gene encodes CDR1 SGHRS and CDR2 YFSETQ. Trimming at V came to 0 bases and at J to 4 bases, leaving 9 bases not matched to a gene. The CDR3 is 17 residues long. The CDR3 loop is CASSLDRGRSGNEKLFF. CDR3 coding DNA: TGCGCCAGCAGCTTGGACAGGGGTAGAAGTGGTAATGAAAAACTGTTTTTT.

The chain carries TRBV7-2 and TRBJ2-3; 13 bases are shared with TRBD2. Trimming cost V 7 bases and J 1 base; bases outside gene matches: 5. The CDR3 is 16 residues long. Per germline, CDR1 SGHTA and CDR2 FQGNSA. The CDR3 bases are TGTGCCAGCAACAGAGGACTAGCGGGAGGCACAGATACGCAGTATTTT. Its translation: CASNRGLAGGTDTQYF.

The rearrangement uses TRBV19 and TRBJ1-5, with a tentative D call TRBD1 (5 bases). This CDR3 spans 15 amino acids. Germline V gene lookup returns CDR1 LNHDA and CDR2 SQIVND (reference sequence). The ends were cut back, 10 bases at V and 0 bases at J, with 16 bases in the middle. The CDR3 sequence is CATDSLGYSNQPQHF. The CDR3 nucleotides are TGTGCCACCGACAGTTTAGGATATAGCAATCAGCCCCAGCATTTT.

This clone was seen more than once but under ten times. This chain uses TRBV5-6 with TRBJ1-1; possible D gene TRBD1, 5 bases. V lost 3 bases, J lost 0 bases, and 9 bases lay in between. CDR3 length: 14 residues. Germline assignment: CDR1 SGHDT and CDR2 YYEEEE. The CDR3 region is CASSWGVMNTEAFF. As DNA, the CDR3 is TGTGCCAGCAGCTGGGGGGTCATGAACACTGAAGCTTTCTTT.

V usage is TRBV11-2 and J usage is TRBJ2-2; D is possibly TRBD1 (5 bases). Germline loops: CDR1 SGHAT, CDR2 FQNNGV. CDR3 length equals 14 residues. The V and J ends lost 5 bases and 4 bases respectively, with 11 bases between them. The CDR3 loop is CASSHQGITGELFF. CDR3 DNA sequence: TGTGCCAGCAGCCACCAGGGAATCACCGGGGAGCTGTTTTTT.

The chain links TRBV5-6 to TRBJ1-2; D is possibly TRBD1 (6 bases). V was pared by 2 bases and J by 8 bases, with 25 bases between. Germline V CDR1 and CDR2: SGHDT, YYEEEE. The CDR3 is 17 residues long. The CDR3 reads CASSLMSGQGNLWGYTF. CDR3 coding DNA: TGTGCCAGCAGCTTAATGTCTGGGCAGGGGAATCTCTGGGGCTACACCTTC.

V usage is TRBV7-8 and J usage is TRBJ1-1; no firm D call. The CDR3 runs 13 residues. With 2 bases removed from V and 1 base from J, the gap between germline ends came to 5 bases. CDR1 and CDR2 from the germline V gene are SGHVS and FQNEAQ. CDR3 DNA: TGTGCCAGCAGCTTAAGCGAGAACACTGAAGCTTTCTTT. Protein sequence: CASSLSENTEAFF.

This clone was found a few times. The chain joins TRBV5-8 to TRBJ2-7, with D maybe TRBD1 (5 bases). Deletions cut 4 bases from V and 5 bases from J, with 10 bases between. The CDR3 totals 12 residues. From germline, CDR1 is SGHTS and CDR2 YDEGEE. The CDR3 here is CASSPRVNEQYF. In DNA, the CDR3 is TGTGCCAGCAGCCCCAGGGTTAACGAGCAGTACTTC.

The V and J genes are TRBV4-3 and TRBJ2-1, with D maybe TRBD2 (6 bases). This CDR3 comprises 16 residues. Trimming stripped 4 bases from V and 2 bases from J, with 15 bases between. CDR1 is LGHNA, CDR2 YSLEER, per germline. The CDR3 DNA is TGCGCCAGCAGCCCACGGGCGGGGCTAACCTACAATGAGCAGTTCTTC. It encodes CASSPRAGLTYNEQFF.